This T cell receptor (beta chain) came from a study of CD8 T cells in Susac syndrome. At the level of the study: Active disease was present in six of the sequenced Susac syndrome patients, whereas 8 or 9 of them were in remission. Study-wide findings and caveats: Clonal expansion of CD8+ cells in Susac peaked in TEMRA cells (and in active patients).

This clonotype came up a few times. The target antigen is unknown. The CDR3 runs 16 residues. V was pared by 0 bases and J by 7 bases, with 12 bases of the junction left unmatched. Germline CDR1 is DFQATT and CDR2 is SNEGSKA (reference sequence). RNA, at about 0.45 to 1 ug, was reverse transcribed with random hexamers. Amplification of TCR beta CDR3 spanned 54 Vbeta and 13 Jbeta via immunoSEQ multiplex PCR. TCRdb re-analysed the immunoSEQ multiplex PCR reads in MiXCR, keeping a single row per CDR3 protein. Counted here are around 150,000 distinct CDR3 sequences, around 93% occurring once; the ten biggest clones make up approximately 0.18%.

The sequenced sample consisted of CD8+ T cells from PBMCs. The receptor was isolated from a human donor with Susac syndrome. J is TRBJ1-2 and V is TRBV20-1, with 9 bases lining up with TRBD1. DNA for the CDR3: TGCAGTGCTAGAGACCCACCTGGGACAGGGCCTAGTGGCTACACCTTC. This translates into CSARDPPGTGPSGYTF.